This T cell receptor (beta chain) was captured in a study of PD-1 blockade in mismatch repair-deficient tumors. About the study: Patients had more than ten mismatch repair-deficient cancer types, all previously treated and progressing. The study, taken as a whole, reports: After pembrolizumab, tumor-resident clones rose rapidly, then generally contracted before radiologic responses.

PCR or immunohistochemistry showed mismatch repair deficiency in every enrolled patient. A few pembrolizumab responders had their TCRs sequenced. Trimming shortened V by 6 bases and J by 0 bases, and 20 bases separated the two germline ends. The CDR3 has 18 amino acids. Looked up from germline, CDR1 is LNHDA and CDR2 is SQIVND (reference sequence). Concerning this clone: Its antigen is unidentified.

Using immunoSEQ multiplex PCR, the repertoire was profiled, and TCRdb retains in-frame clones only, with some absent. The sample comprises around 37,000 clones, roughly 83% of which are singletons, and about 1% rests with the top ten. The chain links TRBV19 to TRBJ2-2, with D maybe TRBD1 (6 bases). Material: PBMCs, obtained 38 to 40 weeks after starting pembrolizumab. The TCR originated in an adult with mismatch repair-deficient cancer. The DNA of the CDR3 is TGTGCCAGTAGCCAGGGGAAATCGTGGGTCGCGAACACCGGGGAGCTGTTTTTT. Its protein is CASSQGKSWVANTGELFF.